The rows below give T cell receptor beta chains drawn from one sample of a study of blood T cell repertoires in COVID-19. Assay used: immunoSEQ multiplex PCR; TCRdb lists only in-frame clones, some missing. The profile shows 250,000 to 300,000 clones, 70% to 90% of them singletons. Material: PBMCs or T cells enriched from blood (not recorded which). All receptors derive from a woman aged 45-65 years who had recovered from COVID-19. CDR3s include the opening cysteine and the closing phenylalanine or tryptophan. The D gene is left open where the match is weak. Clone size is not always given. Where it is, it says once, few, many or a class for expanded clones.

cdr3_nt: TGTGCCAGCAGTGCAACCTCTAGCGGGGGTACGCAGTATTTT; cdr3_aa: CASSATSSGGTQYF; clone_size: NA; v_call: TRBV28; j_call: TRBJ2-3; cdr3_length: 14; d_call: TRBD2
cdr3_nt: TGTGCCAGCAGTTACTCTGACTCTTCCTACGAGCAGTACTTC; cdr3_aa: CASSYSDSSYEQYF; clone_size: NA; v_call: TRBV6-5; j_call: TRBJ2-7; cdr3_length: 14; d_call: NA
cdr3_nt: TGTGCCAGCATGTTACTAGCGAACACCGGGGAGCTGTTTTTT; cdr3_aa: CASMLLANTGELFF; clone_size: NA; v_call: TRBV2; j_call: TRBJ2-2; cdr3_length: 14; d_call: NA
cdr3_nt: TGTGCCAGCAGGGACAGGTCGGAGACCCAGTACTTC; cdr3_aa: CASRDRSETQYF; clone_size: NA; v_call: TRBV2; j_call: TRBJ2-5; cdr3_length: 12; d_call: TRBD1
cdr3_nt: TGTGCCAGCAGCTCACCTGAGGGACAGAGCTACGAGCAGTACTTC; cdr3_aa: CASSSPEGQSYEQYF; clone_size: NA; v_call: TRBV7-9; j_call: TRBJ2-7; cdr3_length: 15; d_call: TRBD1
cdr3_nt: TGTGCCAGCTCCAGCTCCTACGAGCAGTACTTC; cdr3_aa: CASSSSYEQYF; clone_size: NA; v_call: TRBV18; j_call: TRBJ2-7; cdr3_length: 11; d_call: NA
cdr3_nt: TGCAGCGTAGGAAACAGGGGGCGGAACACTGAAGCTTTCTTT; cdr3_aa: CSVGNRGRNTEAFF; clone_size: NA; v_call: TRBV29-1; j_call: TRBJ1-1; cdr3_length: 14; d_call: TRBD1
cdr3_nt: TGTGCCAGCAGCGTAGATGGCGGGACGCCCGAGACCCAGTACTTC; cdr3_aa: CASSVDGGTPETQYF; clone_size: NA; v_call: TRBV9; j_call: TRBJ2-5; cdr3_length: 15; d_call: NA
cdr3_nt: TGTGCCAGCAGCTTAGCCAGCGCGGGGTCTCACTACGAGCAGTACTTC; cdr3_aa: CASSLASAGSHYEQYF; clone_size: NA; v_call: TRBV11-1; j_call: TRBJ2-7; cdr3_length: 16; d_call: NA
cdr3_nt: TGTGCCAGCAGTGGGACAGGGGTTTTCTACGAGCAGTACTTC; cdr3_aa: CASSGTGVFYEQYF; clone_size: few; v_call: TRBV25-1; j_call: TRBJ2-7; cdr3_length: 14; d_call: TRBD1
cdr3_nt: TGTGCCACCGCTTTACAGGGCGAGGAGCAGTACTTC; cdr3_aa: CATALQGEEQYF; clone_size: NA; v_call: TRBV10-3; j_call: TRBJ2-7; cdr3_length: 12; d_call: NA
cdr3_nt: TGTGCCAGCAGCCAAAGGGGGGGGATTACTGAAGCTTTCTTT; cdr3_aa: CASSQRGGITEAFF; clone_size: NA; v_call: TRBV14; j_call: TRBJ1-1; cdr3_length: 14; d_call: NA
cdr3_nt: TGTGCCATCAGTGCAACTAGCGGTGAAGATACGCAGTATTTT; cdr3_aa: CAISATSGEDTQYF; clone_size: NA; v_call: TRBV10-3; j_call: TRBJ2-3; cdr3_length: 14; d_call: TRBD2
cdr3_nt: TGTGCCGCCTCCGGACTGTCCTCCTACAATGAGCAGTTCTTC; cdr3_aa: CAASGLSSYNEQFF; clone_size: NA; v_call: TRBV10-3; j_call: TRBJ2-1; cdr3_length: 14; d_call: NA
cdr3_nt: TGTGCCAGCAGCTTAACTAGCGGTCCAATTGAGCAGTTCTTC; cdr3_aa: CASSLTSGPIEQFF; clone_size: NA; v_call: TRBV5-6; j_call: TRBJ2-1; cdr3_length: 14; d_call: TRBD2
cdr3_nt: TGTGCCAGCAGCTTGTCCGGGACTTTTAATCAGCCCCAGCATTTT; cdr3_aa: CASSLSGTFNQPQHF; clone_size: NA; v_call: TRBV5-6; j_call: TRBJ1-5; cdr3_length: 15; d_call: NA
cdr3_nt: TGTGCCAGCAGCTATGGTGCGGGGGAGGAAAAACTGTTTTTT; cdr3_aa: CASSYGAGEEKLFF; clone_size: NA; v_call: TRBV13; j_call: TRBJ1-4; cdr3_length: 14; d_call: NA
cdr3_nt: TGTGCCAGCAGGGAGGGACGAGGCAATCAGCCCCAGCATTTT; cdr3_aa: CASREGRGNQPQHF; clone_size: NA; v_call: TRBV2; j_call: TRBJ1-5; cdr3_length: 14; d_call: NA
cdr3_nt: TGTGCCAGCAGCCAGGGGGGCAATGAGCAGTTCTTC; cdr3_aa: CASSQGGNEQFF; clone_size: NA; v_call: TRBV6-5; j_call: TRBJ2-1; cdr3_length: 12; d_call: NA
cdr3_nt: TGTGCCAGCTCACCCGTTGGACTAGCGGGAGGTACCGGGGAGCTGTTTTTT; cdr3_aa: CASSPVGLAGGTGELFF; clone_size: NA; v_call: TRBV18; j_call: TRBJ2-2; cdr3_length: 17; d_call: TRBD2
cdr3_nt: TGTGCCAGTAGGTCCCAGATTATGGGCAATCAGCCCCAGCATTTT; cdr3_aa: CASRSQIMGNQPQHF; clone_size: few; v_call: TRBV19; j_call: TRBJ1-5; cdr3_length: 15; d_call: NA
cdr3_nt: TGTGCCAGCAGCGTAGAACCGTCCGGTTTCTACGAGCAGTACTTC; cdr3_aa: CASSVEPSGFYEQYF; clone_size: once; v_call: TRBV9; j_call: TRBJ2-7; cdr3_length: 15; d_call: NA
cdr3_nt: TGTGCCAGCAGTTTAGAAGAGGGGAACACTGAAGCTTTCTTT; cdr3_aa: CASSLEEGNTEAFF; clone_size: NA; v_call: TRBV6-4; j_call: TRBJ1-1; cdr3_length: 14; d_call: NA
cdr3_nt: TGTGCCAGCAGTTTAGAACAGCTTGGGGAAAAACTGTTTTTT; cdr3_aa: CASSLEQLGEKLFF; clone_size: NA; v_call: TRBV28; j_call: TRBJ1-4; cdr3_length: 14; d_call: NA
cdr3_nt: TGTGCCAGCTCACTAGCCGCGGGGGGCCCGAACACCGGGGAGCTGTTTTTT; cdr3_aa: CASSLAAGGPNTGELFF; clone_size: NA; v_call: TRBV18; j_call: TRBJ2-2; cdr3_length: 17; d_call: TRBD2
cdr3_nt: TGTGCCAGCAGCCGCGGGTTCGGGGATCAAGAGACCCAGTACTTC; cdr3_aa: CASSRGFGDQETQYF; clone_size: NA; v_call: TRBV11-3; j_call: TRBJ2-5; cdr3_length: 15; d_call: NA
cdr3_nt: TGTGCCAGCAGCTTGGGCCCAGGGGATCCAGCAAACTATGGCTACACCTTC; cdr3_aa: CASSLGPGDPANYGYTF; clone_size: NA; v_call: TRBV5-6; j_call: TRBJ1-2; cdr3_length: 17; d_call: NA
cdr3_nt: TGCAGCGCTGGGGGGATGGCAGCCACTGAAGCTTTCTTT; cdr3_aa: CSAGGMAATEAFF; clone_size: once; v_call: TRBV29-1; j_call: TRBJ1-1; cdr3_length: 13; d_call: NA
cdr3_nt: TGTGCCAGCAGGACAGGGACGAACACTGAAGCTTTCTTT; cdr3_aa: CASRTGTNTEAFF; clone_size: NA; v_call: TRBV28; j_call: TRBJ1-1; cdr3_length: 13; d_call: TRBD1
cdr3_nt: TGCGCCAGCAGCTTGGGACAGGGGGATGCAGATACGCAGTATTTT; cdr3_aa: CASSLGQGDADTQYF; clone_size: NA; v_call: TRBV5-1; j_call: TRBJ2-3; cdr3_length: 15; d_call: TRBD1
cdr3_nt: TGTGCCAGCAGTTTATCAGACTATGGCTACACCTTC; cdr3_aa: CASSLSDYGYTF; clone_size: few; v_call: TRBV28; j_call: TRBJ1-2; cdr3_length: 12; d_call: NA
cdr3_nt: TGTGCCAGTAGTGTTTCAGGGAATCAGCCCCAGCATTTT; cdr3_aa: CASSVSGNQPQHF; clone_size: few; v_call: TRBV19; j_call: TRBJ1-5; cdr3_length: 13; d_call: NA
cdr3_nt: TGTGCCACCGGGACAGGAAGCATTCAGTACTTC; cdr3_aa: CATGTGSIQYF; clone_size: few; v_call: TRBV19; j_call: TRBJ2-4; cdr3_length: 11; d_call: TRBD1
cdr3_nt: TGTGCCAGCAGTTTGGTACAGAATAACTATGGCTACACCTTC; cdr3_aa: CASSLVQNNYGYTF; clone_size: NA; v_call: TRBV28; j_call: TRBJ1-2; cdr3_length: 14; d_call: NA
cdr3_nt: TGTGCCTGGACAAAGCGGGTAAGGAATGAGCAGTTCTTC; cdr3_aa: CAWTKRVRNEQFF; clone_size: NA; v_call: TRBV30; j_call: TRBJ2-1; cdr3_length: 13; d_call: NA
cdr3_nt: TGTGCCAGCTCACCAACTATTATCAGGGGTGCCGGGGAGCTGTTTTTT; cdr3_aa: CASSPTIIRGAGELFF; clone_size: NA; v_call: TRBV18; j_call: TRBJ2-2; cdr3_length: 16; d_call: NA
cdr3_nt: TGTGCCAGCAGCATCGGGACAGGGAGCACAGATACGCAGTATTTT; cdr3_aa: CASSIGTGSTDTQYF; clone_size: few; v_call: TRBV5-4; j_call: TRBJ2-3; cdr3_length: 15; d_call: TRBD1
cdr3_nt: TGCGCCAGCAGCTTAAGTAAGCGGGAGGGCCAGGACAATGAGCAGTTCTTC; cdr3_aa: CASSLSKREGQDNEQFF; clone_size: NA; v_call: TRBV5-1; j_call: TRBJ2-1; cdr3_length: 17; d_call: TRBD2
cdr3_nt: TGCGCCAGCAGTACCGGGACAGGGGGCGGTAATTCACCCCTCCACTTT; cdr3_aa: CASSTGTGGGNSPLHF; clone_size: NA; v_call: TRBV5-1; j_call: TRBJ1-6; cdr3_length: 16; d_call: TRBD1
cdr3_nt: TGTGCCAGCAGTTTGGGTGGACAGGGGGAGGAAAAACTGTTTTTT; cdr3_aa: CASSLGGQGEEKLFF; clone_size: NA; v_call: TRBV28; j_call: TRBJ1-4; cdr3_length: 15; d_call: TRBD1
cdr3_nt: TGTGCCACCGGACACCTTAGACTTATGAACACTGAAGCTTTCTTT; cdr3_aa: CATGHLRLMNTEAFF; clone_size: NA; v_call: TRBV6-5; j_call: TRBJ1-1; cdr3_length: 15; d_call: NA
cdr3_nt: TGCGCCAGCAGCTTGACATTAGCAGGGGAGCAGTACTTC; cdr3_aa: CASSLTLAGEQYF; clone_size: NA; v_call: TRBV5-1; j_call: TRBJ2-7; cdr3_length: 13; d_call: NA
cdr3_nt: TGTGCCAGCAGACCTGGACAGGGGGGAGGTCAGCCCCAGCATTTT; cdr3_aa: CASRPGQGGGQPQHF; clone_size: NA; v_call: TRBV28; j_call: TRBJ1-5; cdr3_length: 15; d_call: TRBD1
cdr3_nt: TGCGCCAGCAGCCCTGGGACTAGCGGGAGTGGTGAGACCCAGTACTTC; cdr3_aa: CASSPGTSGSGETQYF; clone_size: NA; v_call: TRBV5-1; j_call: TRBJ2-5; cdr3_length: 16; d_call: TRBD2
cdr3_nt: TGTGCCAGCTCACCACCTAGGCGGACCGCGGGTGAGCAGTTCTTC; cdr3_aa: CASSPPRRTAGEQFF; clone_size: NA; v_call: TRBV18; j_call: TRBJ2-1; cdr3_length: 15; d_call: NA
cdr3_nt: TGTGCCAGCAGCGCGGGCAATAACTATGGCTACACCTTC; cdr3_aa: CASSAGNNYGYTF; clone_size: NA; v_call: TRBV5-5; j_call: TRBJ1-2; cdr3_length: 13; d_call: NA
cdr3_nt: TGTGCCAGCAGCCCTGGAAACGCGGGGGGTTATGGCTACACCTTC; cdr3_aa: CASSPGNAGGYGYTF; clone_size: NA; v_call: TRBV5-5; j_call: TRBJ1-2; cdr3_length: 15; d_call: NA
cdr3_nt: TGTGCCAGCTCACCAGTAGGAGGCAACACCGGGGAGCTGTTTTTT; cdr3_aa: CASSPVGGNTGELFF; clone_size: NA; v_call: TRBV18; j_call: TRBJ2-2; cdr3_length: 15; d_call: NA
cdr3_nt: TGTGCCAGCAGCCAAGAAGATTCCAGTATCTACGAGCAGTACTTC; cdr3_aa: CASSQEDSSIYEQYF; clone_size: NA; v_call: TRBV14; j_call: TRBJ2-7; cdr3_length: 15; d_call: NA